A single T cell receptor beta chain is shown here with its context. Its target is unknown. The data derive from a study of cytomegalovirus exposure and HLA in healthy donors. Findings and caveats of the study: A list of more than 150 TCR beta chains associated with cytomegalovirus was given. Reports described diagnosis of cytomegalovirus status by the classifier as highly specific and sensitive. When presence/absence was analysed, sequencing depth was taken to be roughly uniform across donors. Donors belonging to an Asian-associated ancestry cluster reportedly showed fewer N-insertions in productive TCRs than the 666-donor mean, according to what a later analysis found.

The CDR3 loop spans 14 amino acids. The trim removed 1 base at V and 8 bases at J, leaving 1 base unmatched. CDR1 is SGHNT, CDR2 YENEEA, per germline. The PCR made use of 60 Vbeta and 13 Jbeta primers. TCRdb's copy holds only in-frame clones and misses some; the assay was immunoSEQ multiplex PCR. The sample carries around 100,000 clones, 81% recorded once. The sample was PBMCs. The TCR originated in a woman between 70 and 85 years old in good health and CMV-seropositive. The chain recombines TRBV11-3 with TRBJ1-6, with 8 bases that match TRBD1. This CDR3 is CASSLVQGDSPLHF. In DNA form, the CDR3 reads TGTGCCAGCAGCTTAGTACAGGGGGATTCACCCCTCCACTTT.